Each of the 27 T cell receptor beta chains below was sequenced from the same sample in a study of CD4 T cells in relation to SARS-CoV-2 and coronaviruses. These receptors' antigens are unknown. The data were produced by immunoSEQ multiplex PCR, yet TCRdb's version contains in-frame clones alone and is incomplete. The repertoire consists of tens of thousands of clones, with about 82% occurring once and the leading ten covering around a fifth. The unexposed donors gave CD4+ T cells in about 2011-2018, prior to COVID-19. Isolation of CD4+ T cells took place after approximately 11 days in culture. Sequenced input: CD4+ T cells from PBMCs, cultured in vitro. The receptors here all came from a human donor in good health.

This sequence joins TRBV2 and TRBJ1-2; the D is unclear. The CDR3 totals 13 residues. Per germline, CDR1 SNHLY and CDR2 FYNNEI. Trimming removed 7 bases at V and 13 bases at J, with 22 bases between. CDR3 loop: CASNPRWTGLFTF. DNA for the CDR3: TGTGCCAGCAATCCCCGTTGGACCGGCTTATTCACCTTC.

The table lists this clone with a count of one. The V and J genes are TRBV11-2 and TRBJ1-4; 7 bases agree with TRBD1. The CDR3 spans 15 residues. Germline assignment: CDR1 SGHAT and CDR2 FQNNGV. The J segment lost 6 bases and the V segment lost 5 bases, leaving 9 bases of the junction unmatched. The CDR3 here is CASSPFDRDDEKLFF. The DNA for the CDR3 is TGTGCCAGCAGCCCCTTTGACAGGGACGATGAAAAACTGTTTTTT.

J is TRBJ2-7 and V is TRBV3-1 (or the pseudogene TRBV3-2), with TRBD2 matching 13 bases. The junction had 5 bases not matched to a gene; V was cut back by 4 bases and J by 5 bases. The CDR3 is 15 amino acids. The germline CDR1 and CDR2 sequences are LGHDT and YNNKEL (reference sequence). The CDR3 DNA reads TGTGCCAGCAGCCTTACTAGCGGGGGGGTCAACGAGCAGTACTTC. Translating gives CASSLTSGGVNEQYF.

This sequence joins TRBV28 and TRBJ1-3; 7 bases are a match to TRBD1. The CDR3 loop spans 13 amino acids. Trimming took 6 bases from V and 3 from J; bases not matched to a gene: 2. Germline V gene sequence: CDR1 MDHEN, CDR2 SYDVKM. The CDR3 DNA sequence: TGTGCCAGCAGGCGGACAGGTGGAAACACCATATATTTT. The encoded protein is CASRRTGGNTIYF. Supplemented by reference TRBV28 and TRBJ1-3, the full variable domain reads DVKVTQSSRYLVKRTGEKVFLECVQDMDHENMFWYRQDPGLGLRLIYFSYDVKMKEKGDIPEGYSVSREKKERFSLILESASTNQTSMYLCASRRTGGNTIYFGEGSWLTVV.

The rearrangement uses TRBV19 and TRBJ2-7; a weak D match, TRBD2 (6 bases). Germline V CDR1 and CDR2: LNHDA, SQIVND (reference sequence). This CDR3 region has 14 residues. The V and J ends lost 3 bases and 0 bases respectively, with 9 bases between them. The CDR3 DNA is TGTGCCAGTAGTATCCCCGGGGGCTCCTACGAGCAGTACTTC. It yields the protein CASSIPGGSYEQYF.

The rearrangement uses TRBV6-5 and TRBJ1-1; no clear D gene. Germline V gene data show CDR1 as MNHEY and CDR2 as SVGAGI. Trimming left V 0 bases short and J 2 bases short, with 10 bases between. There are 15 residues in the CDR3. CDR3 loop: CASSYSVAANTEAFF. DNA of the CDR3: TGTGCCAGCAGTTACTCCGTGGCGGCCAACACTGAAGCTTTCTTT.

This clone was observed a handful of times. The gene calls are TRBV7-6 and TRBJ2-3, with D uncertain. Deletions cut 1 base from V and 6 bases from J, with 14 bases between. Per the germline V gene, CDR1 is SGHVS and CDR2 is FNYEAQ. The CDR3 is 15 residues long. The CDR3 DNA sequence: TGTGCCAGCAGCTTAGTATTTGGTATAGAGGATACGCAGTATTTT. Translated: CASSLVFGIEDTQYF.

V is TRBV2 and J is TRBJ2-7, with TRBD2 matching 9 bases. The germline CDR1 and CDR2 sequences are SNHLY and FYNNEI. V shed 0 bases and J 5 bases; nucleotides not matched to a gene: 5. CDR3 length: 15 residues. CDR3 sequence (DNA): TGTGCCAGCAGTGAAGCGCGGCTAGCGGGGAACGAGCAGTACTTC. This gives the protein CASSEARLAGNEQYF.

V and J are TRBV19 and TRBJ1-2, with 7 nucleotides matching TRBD1. This CDR3 has 15 residues. CDR1 is LNHDA, CDR2 SQIVND, per germline (reference sequence). After removal of 6 bases from V and 10 bases from J, the junction contained 17 bases not matched to a gene. The CDR3: CASRRRTGIYGDYTF. The DNA of the CDR3 is TGTGCCAGTAGGAGACGGACAGGCATCTATGGGGACTACACCTTC.

This clone has only a few counts. The gene calls are TRBV10-1 and TRBJ1-4; no reliable D call. The CDR3 has 13 amino acids. Germline values: CDR1 WNHNN, CDR2 SYGVQD (reference sequence). The V end lost 3 bases, the J end lost 8 bases, and 10 bases lay between the germline ends. As DNA, the CDR3 is TGCGCCAGCAGTGACACCCTTGGAGAAAAACTGTTTTTT. Its protein is CASSDTLGEKLFF.

V usage is TRBV11-2 and J usage is TRBJ2-5, with a weak D call TRBD1 (6 bases). The CDR3 is made up of 14 amino acids. CDR1 is SGHAT, CDR2 FQNNGV, per germline. V lost 4 bases to trimming and J lost 4 bases, with 13 bases between them. The CDR3 bases are TGTGCCAGCAGCTCCAGGGGTGTCGGAGAGACCCAGTACTTC. Its protein is CASSSRGVGETQYF.

The chain employs TRBV5-6 and TRBJ2-2; possibly TRBD1 for D (6 bases). Germline CDR1 SGHDT, CDR2 YYEEEE. The CDR3 has 15 amino acids. The germline V and J ends were trimmed by 4 bases and 3 bases, with 13 bases remaining between them. CDR3 nucleotides: TGTGCCAGCAGCAGTGGACAGCCCGACACCGGGGAGCTGTTTTTT. It is translated as CASSSGQPDTGELFF.

J is TRBJ2-7 and V is TRBV21-1. TRBV21-1 is shown as a pseudogene. There are 13 residues in the CDR3. In DNA, the CDR3 is TGTGCCAGCAGCAAAAATGACGGCTACGAGCAGTACTTC. Amino acids: CASSKNDGYEQYF.

CDR3 sequence reads: CASSDPPSISGNTIYF. The CDR3 DNA is TGTGCCAGCAGCGACCCCCCTTCCATCTCTGGAAACACCATATATTTT. V and J are TRBV21-1 and TRBJ1-3. TRBV21-1 has pseudogene status. The length of the CDR3 is 16 residues.

This chain uses TRBV28 with TRBJ2-7; 8 bases line up with TRBD2. The length of the CDR3 is 15 residues. Germline V lookup: CDR1 MDHEN, CDR2 SYDVKM. V shed 5 bases and J 5 bases; nucleotides not matched to a gene: 11. The CDR3 protein is CASSPPGLGAHEQYF. The CDR3 bases are TGTGCCAGCAGTCCTCCGGGACTAGGAGCTCACGAGCAGTACTTC.

CDR3 nucleotides: TGCGCCAGCAGCCGGGACAGGGACGGGGAGACCCAGTACTTC. Translation gives CASSRDRDGETQYF. V usage is TRBV5-1 and J usage is TRBJ2-5; 9 bases align to TRBD1. Unmatched junction bases numbered 6, after V lost 4 bases and J lost 5 bases. The length of the CDR3 is 14 residues. Germline V gives CDR1 SGHRS, CDR2 YFSETQ.

The genes are TRBV7-9 and TRBJ2-1; possibly TRBD1 for D (8 bases). The CDR3 contains 15 residues. Looked up from germline, CDR1 is SEHNR and CDR2 is FQNEAQ (reference sequence). V dropped 3 bases and J dropped 8 bases, with 17 bases sitting between them. CDR3 bases: TGTGCCAGCAGCTTTTACGGACAGGGAGGGGATGAGCAGTTCTTC. Amino acid sequence: CASSFYGQGGDEQFF.

J is TRBJ1-2 and V is TRBV2; D uncertain. CDR1 SNHLY and CDR2 FYNNEI come from the germline V gene. Trimming cost V 6 bases and J 9 bases, with 20 bases left between them. This CDR3 has 14 residues. CDR3 bases: TGTGCCAGCAGGCCCGGGCCCCCATCGACGAGCTACACCTTC. This sequence encodes CASRPGPPSTSYTF.

In this sample, this clone is medium-sized. V gene TRBV28 combines with J gene TRBJ2-7; D might be TRBD2 (5 bases). V was shortened by 7 bases and J by 4 bases, with 20 bases between the two germline ends. This CDR3 region has 15 residues. From germline, CDR1 is MDHEN and CDR2 SYDVKM. CDR3 nucleotide sequence: TGTGCCAGCACCCTAGTCCGGGGAATGCGGTACGAGCAGTACTTC. Its protein product is CASTLVRGMRYEQYF.

V usage is TRBV7-8 and J usage is TRBJ2-2; D is perhaps TRBD2 (5 bases). The germline V gene has CDR1 SGHVS and CDR2 FQNEAQ. V shed 1 base and J shed 4 bases, with 13 bases lying between them. This CDR3 comprises 16 residues. The CDR3 nucleotides read TGTGCCAGCAGCTTAGTCTACGGCCGGGGCACCGGGGAGCTGTTTTTT. Its translation is CASSLVYGRGTGELFF.

V is TRBV2 and J is TRBJ2-1; D tentatively reads TRBD1 or TRBD2 (6 bases each). The germline V gene has CDR1 SNHLY and CDR2 FYNNEI. Trimming left V 0 bases short and J 0 bases short, with 9 bases between. The CDR3 is 16 residues long. The CDR3 is CASSEAGGFSYNEQFF. The CDR3 DNA reads as TGTGCCAGCAGTGAAGCGGGGGGCTTCTCCTACAATGAGCAGTTCTTC.

In its sample, this clone was seen a few times. J is TRBJ1-6 and V is TRBV30, with a weak D call TRBD1 (6 bases). The CDR3 is made up of 13 amino acids. Per germline, CDR1 GTSNPN and CDR2 SVGIG (reference sequence). V shed 4 bases and J shed 4 bases, with 8 bases lying between them. This CDR3 is CAWTGQYNSPLHF. Here the CDR3 DNA reads TGTGCCTGGACCGGACAGTATAATTCACCCCTCCACTTT.

V usage is TRBV19 and J usage is TRBJ1-2; 9 positions match TRBD1. The germline gives CDR1 LNHDA, CDR2 SQIVND (reference sequence). V trimming: 5 bases; J trimming: 6 bases; junction bases outside the gene matches: 4. The CDR3 totals 13 residues. In DNA form, the CDR3 reads TGTGCCAGTAGTCCCGACAGGGGGAATGGCTACACCTTC. Its protein is CASSPDRGNGYTF.

This clone was seen more than once but under ten times. V usage is TRBV7-9 and J usage is TRBJ1-2; 10 positions match TRBD1. Germline-derived CDR1 and CDR2 are SEHNR and FQNEAQ (reference sequence). V shed 5 bases, J shed 2 bases, and the junction held 5 bases outside the gene matches. This CDR3 region has 15 residues. CDR3 amino acids: CASSQGQGLNYGYTF. CDR3 nucleotides: TGTGCCAGCAGCCAGGGACAGGGGCTAAACTATGGCTACACCTTC.

The rearrangement uses TRBV4-2 and TRBJ1-1, with D perhaps matching TRBD1 (5 bases). The germline CDR1 and CDR2 sequences are LGHNA and YNFKEQ. Trimming removed 1 base from V and 0 bases from J, with 15 bases in between. The CDR3 consists of 17 residues. CDR3 in DNA: TGTGCCAGCAGCCAAGGAGCCCTTGGGGGGTTGAACACTGAAGCTTTCTTT. Its translation is CASSQGALGGLNTEAFF.

This chain connects TRBV5-1 to TRBJ2-5; TRBD2 matches 8 bases. V was clipped by 4 bases and J by 5 bases; unmatched bases: 16. The CDR3 consists of 17 residues. Germline CDR1 SGHRS, CDR2 YFSETQ. The CDR3 spells CASSLRTSTQGPETQYF. For the CDR3, the DNA is TGCGCCAGCAGCCTAAGGACTAGCACTCAAGGCCCGGAGACCCAGTACTTC.

The chain joins TRBV5-6 to TRBJ1-6; D is ambiguous. The CDR3 sequence is 13 residues long. V shed 2 bases and J shed 7 bases, with 7 bases lying between them. Germline CDR1 and CDR2: SGHDT and YYEEEE. The CDR3 DNA reads TGTGCCAGCAGCTTAGGCAAAAATTCACCCCTCCACTTT. Translation: CASSLGKNSPLHF.